This T cell receptor (beta chain) was identified in a study of spatial heterogeneity in lung cancer. The time point was: sample taken at primary tumor resection. The authors sequenced whole RNA from tumor, nontumor lung or frozen PBMC without sorting. In TCRdb, the 5' RACE reads were re-called with MiXCR into one record per CDR3 protein. This table has about 12,000 distinct CDR3 sequences, about 15% appearing once. Points from the study as a whole: How many expanded intratumoral alpha and beta TCRs were present tracked the tumor mutation count, which was a count of nonsynonymous mutations.

This clonotype was seen at least ten times. Its antigen is still unknown. This sequence originates from a male donor with early-stage non-small cell lung cancer. Sample: lung tumor tissue, taken at surgery.

CDR3 sequence (DNA): TGTGCCAGCAGCTTAGACGGCAGGAGCTCTGGAAACACCATATATTTT. Its translation is CASSLDGRSSGNTIYF. This sequence joins TRBV7-2 and TRBJ1-3; unclear D gene. V was shortened by 1 base and J by 0 bases, with 10 bases between the two germline ends. The CDR3 has 16 residues. Germline V gives CDR1 SGHTA, CDR2 FQGNSA.